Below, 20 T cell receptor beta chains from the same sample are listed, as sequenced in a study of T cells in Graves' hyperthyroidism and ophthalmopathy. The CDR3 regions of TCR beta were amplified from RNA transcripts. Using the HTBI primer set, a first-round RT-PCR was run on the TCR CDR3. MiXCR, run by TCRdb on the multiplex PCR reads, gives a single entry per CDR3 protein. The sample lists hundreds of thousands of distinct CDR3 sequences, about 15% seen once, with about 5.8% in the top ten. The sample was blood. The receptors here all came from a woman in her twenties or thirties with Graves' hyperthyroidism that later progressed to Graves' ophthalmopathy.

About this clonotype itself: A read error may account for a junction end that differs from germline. The CDR3, as DNA: TGTGCCAGCAGCCTGACGGGTCCCTCCCACGAGCAGTACTTC. Its translation: CASSLTGPSHEQYF. The chain combines TRBV13 with TRBJ2-7; D gene unclear. CDR3 length: 14 amino acids. CDR1 is PRHDT and CDR2 is FYEKMQ in the germline V gene (reference sequence).

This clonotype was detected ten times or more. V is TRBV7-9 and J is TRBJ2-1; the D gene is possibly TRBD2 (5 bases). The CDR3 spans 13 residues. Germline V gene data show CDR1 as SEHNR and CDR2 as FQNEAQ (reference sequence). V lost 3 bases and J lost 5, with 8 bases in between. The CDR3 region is CASSLRDHNEQFF. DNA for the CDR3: TGTGCCAGCAGCTTGAGGGATCACAATGAGCAGTTCTTC.

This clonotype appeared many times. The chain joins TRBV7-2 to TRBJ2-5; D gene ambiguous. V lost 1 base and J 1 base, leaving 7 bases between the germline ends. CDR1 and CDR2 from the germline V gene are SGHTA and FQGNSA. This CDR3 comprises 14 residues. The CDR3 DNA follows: TGTGCCAGCAGCTTAGACCCCCGCCAAGAGACCCAGTACTTC. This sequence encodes CASSLDPRQETQYF.

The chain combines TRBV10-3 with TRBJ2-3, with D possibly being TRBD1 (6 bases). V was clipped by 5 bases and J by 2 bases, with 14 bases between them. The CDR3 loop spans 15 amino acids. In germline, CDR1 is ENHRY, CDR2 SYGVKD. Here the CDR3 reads CAISLRDTNTDTQYF. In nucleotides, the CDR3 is TGTGCCATCAGTTTACGGGACACCAACACAGATACGCAGTATTTT.

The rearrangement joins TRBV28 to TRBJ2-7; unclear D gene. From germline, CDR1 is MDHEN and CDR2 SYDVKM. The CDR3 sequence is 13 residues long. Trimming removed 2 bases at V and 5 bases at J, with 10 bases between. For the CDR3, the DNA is TGTGCCAGCAGTTTAATTATGGGAAACGAGCAGTACTTC. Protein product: CASSLIMGNEQYF.

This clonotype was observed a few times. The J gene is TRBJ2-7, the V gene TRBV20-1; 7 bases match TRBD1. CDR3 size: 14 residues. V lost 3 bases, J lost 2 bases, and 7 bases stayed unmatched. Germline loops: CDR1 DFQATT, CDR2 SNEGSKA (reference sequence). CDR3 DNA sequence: TGCAGTGCTAGCTTGCTCGGGACAGCCTACGAGCAGTACTTC. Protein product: CSASLLGTAYEQYF.

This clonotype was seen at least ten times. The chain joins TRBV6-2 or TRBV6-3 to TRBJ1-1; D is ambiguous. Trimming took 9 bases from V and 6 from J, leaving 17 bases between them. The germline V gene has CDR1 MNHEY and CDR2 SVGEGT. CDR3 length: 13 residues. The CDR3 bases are TGTGCCAGTGTCCCGCCTGGGGAACCTGAAGCTTTCTTT. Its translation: CASVPPGEPEAFF.

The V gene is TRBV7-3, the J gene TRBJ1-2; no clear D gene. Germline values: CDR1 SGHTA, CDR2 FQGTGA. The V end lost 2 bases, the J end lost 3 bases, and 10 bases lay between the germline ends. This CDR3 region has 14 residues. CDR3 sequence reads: CASSLEKGDYGYTF. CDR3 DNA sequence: TGTGCCAGCAGCTTAGAGAAGGGCGACTATGGCTACACCTTC.

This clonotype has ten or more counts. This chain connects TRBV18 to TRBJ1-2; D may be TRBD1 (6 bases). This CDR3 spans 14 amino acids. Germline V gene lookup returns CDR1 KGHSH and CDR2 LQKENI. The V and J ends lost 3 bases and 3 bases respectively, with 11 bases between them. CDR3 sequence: CASSPDRADYGYTF. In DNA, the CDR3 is TGTGCCAGCTCACCGGACAGAGCTGACTATGGCTACACCTTC.

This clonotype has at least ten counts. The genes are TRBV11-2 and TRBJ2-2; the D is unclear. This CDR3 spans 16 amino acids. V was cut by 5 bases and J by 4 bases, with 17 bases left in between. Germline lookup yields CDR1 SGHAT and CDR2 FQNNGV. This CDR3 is CASSPRPWDSTGELFF. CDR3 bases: TGTGCCAGCAGCCCCCGCCCTTGGGATTCCACCGGGGAGCTGTTTTTT.

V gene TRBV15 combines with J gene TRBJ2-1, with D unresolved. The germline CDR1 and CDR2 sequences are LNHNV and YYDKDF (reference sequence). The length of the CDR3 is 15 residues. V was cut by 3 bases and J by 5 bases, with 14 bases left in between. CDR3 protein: CATSRSGPPDNEQFF. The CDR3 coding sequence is TGTGCCACCAGCAGGTCCGGGCCCCCCGACAATGAGCAGTTCTTC.

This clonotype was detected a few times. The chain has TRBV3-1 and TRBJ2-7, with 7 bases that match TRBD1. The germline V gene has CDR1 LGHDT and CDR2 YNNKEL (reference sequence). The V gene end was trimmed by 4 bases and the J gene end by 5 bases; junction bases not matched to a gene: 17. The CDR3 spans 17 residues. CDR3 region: CASSRPLSIGQDDEQYF. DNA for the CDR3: TGTGCCAGCAGCCGCCCCTTATCTATAGGACAGGATGACGAGCAGTACTTC.

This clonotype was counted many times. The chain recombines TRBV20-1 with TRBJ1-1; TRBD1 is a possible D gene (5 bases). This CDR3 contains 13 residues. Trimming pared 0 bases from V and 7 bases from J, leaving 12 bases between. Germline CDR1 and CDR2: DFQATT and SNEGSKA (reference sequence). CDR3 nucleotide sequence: TGCAGTGCTAGAGACAACAGGTCGTATGAAGCTTTCTTT. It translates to CSARDNRSYEAFF.

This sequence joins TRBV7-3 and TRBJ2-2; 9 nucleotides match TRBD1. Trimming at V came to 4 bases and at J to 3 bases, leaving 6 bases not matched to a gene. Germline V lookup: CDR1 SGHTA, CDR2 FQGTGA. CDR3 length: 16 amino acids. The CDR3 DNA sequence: TGTGCCAGCAGCTCTCACAGGGGGCCCGACACCGGGGAGCTGTTTTTT. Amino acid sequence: CASSSHRGPDTGELFF.

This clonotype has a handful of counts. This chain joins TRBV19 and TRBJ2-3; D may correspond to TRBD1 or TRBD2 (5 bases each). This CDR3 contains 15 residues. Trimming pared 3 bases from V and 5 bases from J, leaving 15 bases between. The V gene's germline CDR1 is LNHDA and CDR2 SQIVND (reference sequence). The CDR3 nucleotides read TGTGCCAGTAGTATCCGGGCATGGGGGAGAGATACGCAGTATTTT. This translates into CASSIRAWGRDTQYF.

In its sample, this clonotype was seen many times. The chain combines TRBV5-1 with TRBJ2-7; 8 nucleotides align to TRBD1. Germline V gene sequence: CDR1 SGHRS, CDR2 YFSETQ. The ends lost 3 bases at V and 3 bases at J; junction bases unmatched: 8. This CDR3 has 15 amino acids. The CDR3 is CASSSGTGSDYEQYF. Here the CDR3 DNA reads TGCGCCAGCAGCTCCGGGACAGGTTCCGACTACGAGCAGTACTTC. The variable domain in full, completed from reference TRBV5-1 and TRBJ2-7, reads KAGVTQTPRYLIKTRGQQVTLSCSPISGHRSVSWYQQTPGQGLQFLFEYFSETQRNKGNFPGRFSGRQFSNSRSEMNVSTLELGDSALYLCASSSGTGSDYEQYFGPGTRLTVT.

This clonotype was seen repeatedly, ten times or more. The CDR3, as DNA: TGCGCCAGCAGCTCCCTTTCCTCGGGCTACGAGCAGTACTTC. It translates to CASSSLSSGYEQYF. The chain combines TRBV5-1 with TRBJ2-7; unclear D gene. V lost 3 bases to trimming and J lost 3 bases, with 13 bases between them. CDR1 SGHRS and CDR2 YFSETQ come from the germline V gene. The CDR3 length is 14 residues.

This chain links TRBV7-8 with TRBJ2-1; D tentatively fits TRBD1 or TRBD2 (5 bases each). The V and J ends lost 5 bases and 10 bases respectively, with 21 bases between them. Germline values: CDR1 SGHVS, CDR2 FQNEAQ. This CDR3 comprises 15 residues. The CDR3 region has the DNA TGTGCCAGCAGCCCACTAGTGGGAGCAGGGAAGGAGCAGTTCTTC. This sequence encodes CASSPLVGAGKEQFF.

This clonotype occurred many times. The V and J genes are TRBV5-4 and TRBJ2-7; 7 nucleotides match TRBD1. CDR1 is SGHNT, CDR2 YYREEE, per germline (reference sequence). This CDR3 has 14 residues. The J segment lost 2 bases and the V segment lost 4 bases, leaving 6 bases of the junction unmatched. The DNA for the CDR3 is TGTGCCAGCAGCCGGACAGGCTGGGCCTACGAGCAGTACTTC. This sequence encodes CASSRTGWAYEQYF. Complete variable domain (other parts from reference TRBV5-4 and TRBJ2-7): ETGVTQSPTHLIKTRGQQVTLRCSSQSGHNTVSWYQQALGQGPQFIFQYYREEENGRGNFPPRFSGLQFPNYSSELNVNALELDDSALYLCASSRTGWAYEQYFGPGTRLTVT.

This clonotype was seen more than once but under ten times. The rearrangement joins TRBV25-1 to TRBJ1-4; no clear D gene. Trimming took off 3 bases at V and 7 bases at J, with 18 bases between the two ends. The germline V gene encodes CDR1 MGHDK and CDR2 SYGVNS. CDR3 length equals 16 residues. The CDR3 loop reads CASSDSNQWFFEKLFF. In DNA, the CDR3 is TGTGCCAGCAGTGACTCAAACCAGTGGTTTTTTGAAAAACTGTTTTTT.